The next 27 T cell receptor beta chains were all read from a single sample in a study of response to subunit inactivated influenza vaccine (dated by TCRdb to the late 2010s). The library was built by means of RT-PCR. The reads were generated on an Illumina HiSeq 2500. TCRdb reworked the public reads: Q25 trimming with fastp, MiXCR clone assembly, productive beta chains retained. Each entry merges the rows of one CDR3 protein and shows their most common DNA and genes. Across this sample there are about 540,000 distinct CDR3 sequences, with 20% to 25% seen only once. Together, the top ten hold 2.5% to 3.5% of the sample. These data were also reused for a study on T cells expressing NK-cell markers. The second study also describes: TCR beta cDNA libraries were prepared using 5'RACE template switching, which introduced a universal primer site and unique molecular identifiers.

This sample comprised CD4+ T cells sorted from PBMCs, obtained roughly 12 days after vaccination. The source of these receptors is a man over 45 who received an inactivated influenza vaccine. Donor details come from another sample of the same person, matched by shared clones.

This chain connects TRBV5-1 to TRBJ2-1; D possibly uses TRBD1 or TRBD2 (5 bases each). This CDR3 has 15 residues. The germline V gene has CDR1 SGHRS and CDR2 YFSETQ. Trimming left V 4 bases short and J 10 bases short, with 21 bases between. The CDR3 DNA sequence: TGCGCCAGCAGCGGCAATCCGGGACCAACGACCGAGCAGTTCTTC. Translated: CASSGNPGPTTEQFF.

The gene calls are TRBV4-3 and TRBJ2-5; 10 nucleotides align to TRBD2. J lost 5 bases, V lost 4 bases, and 10 bases had no gene match. The CDR3 spans 16 residues. CDR1 is LGHNA, CDR2 YSLEER, per germline. The CDR3 sequence is CASSPLGAGGPETQYF. The CDR3 coding sequence is TGCGCCAGCAGCCCCCTAGGAGCGGGAGGGCCGGAGACCCAGTACTTC.

The chain joins TRBV10-3 to TRBJ2-3; TRBD1 matches at 10 bases. V lost 11 bases to trimming and J lost 0 bases; unmatched junction nucleotides: 5. Per germline, CDR1 ENHRY and CDR2 SYGVKD. The CDR3 totals 14 residues. CDR3 DNA sequence: TGTGCCGCTGAGGACAGGGGGAGCACAGATACGCAGTATTTT. Encoded protein: CAAEDRGSTDTQYF.

This clonotype was counted a few times. The V and J genes are TRBV6-2 or TRBV6-3 and TRBJ1-6; D gene unclear. The CDR3 length is 16 residues. The germline V gene encodes CDR1 MNHEY and CDR2 SVGEGT. V lost 0 bases and J 7 bases, leaving 13 bases between the germline ends. CDR3 residues: CASSYSGRTFNSPLHF. The CDR3 DNA reads TGTGCCAGCAGTTACTCGGGCAGAACCTTCAATTCACCCCTCCACTTT.

V usage is TRBV6-2 or TRBV6-3 and J usage is TRBJ1-1, with a tentative D call TRBD1 (5 bases). The V gene lost 2 bases and the J gene lost 6 bases, with 16 bases spanning the gap. The CDR3 extends over 15 amino acids. CDR1 and CDR2 (germline): MNHEY, SVGEGT. CDR3 DNA sequence: TGTGCCAGCAGTTACCCCCATTCAGGGCGTCCTGAAGCTTTCTTT. This codes for CASSYPHSGRPEAFF.

The sample holds one count of this clonotype. The chain links TRBV7-2 to TRBJ2-3, with 7 bases aligning to TRBD2. Germline V lookup: CDR1 SGHTA, CDR2 FQGNSA. This CDR3 is 15 amino acids long. V lost 7 bases to trimming and J lost 8 bases; unmatched junction nucleotides: 15. The CDR3 sequence: CASTPGGTTRGTQYF. The CDR3 DNA follows: TGTGCCAGCACCCCTGGTGGGACTACGAGGGGTACGCAGTATTTT.

The chain is built from TRBV12-3 or TRBV12-4 and TRBJ2-5; the D gene is possibly TRBD2 (5 bases). CDR3 length: 14 amino acids. With 5 bases removed from V and 5 bases from J, the gap between germline ends came to 15 bases. CDR3 protein: CASSAVGGRETQYF. The DNA for the CDR3 is TGTGCCAGCAGTGCAGTGGGCGGGCGTGAGACCCAGTACTTC.

The rearrangement uses TRBV20-1 and TRBJ2-3; TRBD2 might be the D (6 bases). Germline lookup yields CDR1 DFQATT and CDR2 SNEGSKA (reference sequence). V was clipped by 3 bases and J by 5 bases, with 21 bases between them. This CDR3 is built from 16 residues. CDR3 sequence (DNA): TGCAGTGCTAGCGTTCGTCCCCGGCGGGGTGGAGATACGCAGTATTTT. Residues: CSASVRPRRGGDTQYF.

This chain connects TRBV20-1 to TRBJ2-2, with a possible D match to TRBD2 (6 bases). Germline-derived CDR1 and CDR2 are DFQATT and SNEGSKA (reference sequence). V was clipped by 0 bases and J by 5 bases, with 13 bases between them. The CDR3 is 15 residues long. The DNA for the CDR3 is TGCAGTGCTAGAGATCGGAGGGGTTTAACCGGGGAGCTGTTTTTT. This translates into CSARDRRGLTGELFF.

There are a few counts of this clonotype. A junction boundary mismatches the germline segment, possibly from a read error. V gene TRBV6-6 combines with J gene TRBJ2-1; D uncertain. The CDR3 length is 12 residues. Germline values: CDR1 MNHNY, CDR2 SVGAGI (reference sequence). DNA of the CDR3: TGTGCCAGCAGTTACCAGAGTGAGAGTTCGGTCTTC. It is translated as CASSYQSESSVF.

The rearrangement links TRBV2 to TRBJ2-1; 7 nucleotides agree with TRBD1. CDR3 length: 12 residues. Germline CDR1 and CDR2: SNHLY and FYNNEI. Germline trimming cut 6 bases from V and 11 bases from J; bases unmatched to any gene: 7. The CDR3 DNA follows: TGTGCCAGCAGCCTGGGACAGACTAAGCAGTTCTTC. Translated: CASSLGQTKQFF.

This clonotype was seen more than once but under ten times. V gene TRBV4-3 combines with J gene TRBJ1-4; D call uncertain. This CDR3 region has 15 residues. Germline-derived CDR1 and CDR2 are LGHNA and YSLEER. Trimming left V 2 bases short and J 5 bases short, with 12 bases between. The CDR3 loop is CASSQQDAGNEKLFF. In DNA, the CDR3 is TGCGCCAGCAGCCAACAGGACGCAGGAAATGAAAAACTGTTTTTT.

CDR3 DNA sequence: TGTGCCAGCAGCTCCTTAGTGAGCGTATCAGATACGCAGTATTTT. Translating gives CASSSLVSVSDTQYF. The chain recombines TRBV7-6 with TRBJ2-3; no firm D call. Trimming shortened V by 4 bases and J by 4 bases, and 15 bases separated the two germline ends. CDR1 is SGHVS and CDR2 is FNYEAQ in the germline V gene. The CDR3 extends over 15 amino acids.

This clonotype was picked up a small number of times. This chain links TRBV7-9 with TRBJ1-1; no definite D call. With 5 bases removed from V and 9 bases from J, the gap between germline ends came to 13 bases. This CDR3 region has 12 residues. The V gene's germline CDR1 is SEHNR and CDR2 FQNEAQ (reference sequence). CDR3 residues: CASSTEEGQAFF. The DNA of the CDR3 is TGTGCCAGCAGCACAGAGGAGGGCCAAGCTTTCTTT.

There are a few counts of this clonotype. This chain uses TRBV6-5 with TRBJ2-2, with TRBD1 matching over 10 bases. The germline gives CDR1 MNHEY, CDR2 SVGAGI. After removal of 5 bases from V and 6 bases from J, the junction contained 6 bases not matched to a gene. The CDR3 is made up of 15 amino acids. DNA of the CDR3: TGTGCCAGCAGTACTCGGGACAGGGGCCCCGGGGAGCTGTTTTTT. Protein: CASSTRDRGPGELFF.

V and J are TRBV6-2 or TRBV6-3 and TRBJ2-5, with TRBD2 matching over 7 bases. Trimming took 3 bases from V and 5 from J; bases not matched to a gene: 3. In germline, CDR1 is MNHEY, CDR2 SVGEGT. The CDR3 spans 13 residues. The CDR3 nucleotides read TGTGCCAGCAGTTATGGACTAGTCGAGACCCAGTACTTC. Its protein product is CASSYGLVETQYF.

This clonotype was seen at least ten times. The chain recombines TRBV3-1 with TRBJ2-7; D unclear. The CDR3 is 12 residues long. Germline V gives CDR1 LGHDT, CDR2 YNNKEL (reference sequence). Trimming took 0 bases from V and 4 from J, leaving 4 bases between them. CDR3: CASSQEGYEQYF. Here the CDR3 DNA reads TGTGCCAGCAGCCAAGAGGGGTACGAGCAGTACTTC.

This chain joins TRBV21-1 and TRBJ2-3. TRBV21-1 is a pseudogene locus. The CDR3 length is 20 residues. The CDR3 loop reads CASSKTQGRTPISSTDTQYF. The CDR3, as DNA: TGTGCCAGCAGCAAGACACAAGGCAGGACCCCGATTTCGAGCACAGATACGCAGTATTTT.

The chain recombines TRBV5-1 with TRBJ2-7, with D perhaps being TRBD1 or TRBD2 (5 bases each). Looked up from germline, CDR1 is SGHRS and CDR2 is YFSETQ. The V end lost 0 bases, the J end lost 6 bases, and 10 bases lay between the germline ends. The CDR3 contains 13 residues. The CDR3 nucleotides are TGCGCCAGCAGCTTGGAAGCCGGGACCGAGCAGTACTTC. Translated: CASSLEAGTEQYF.

V gene TRBV5-1 combines with J gene TRBJ2-5; D is possibly TRBD1 (6 bases). The CDR3 spans 16 residues. V was clipped by 2 bases and J by 5 bases, with 19 bases between them. Germline values: CDR1 SGHRS, CDR2 YFSETQ. DNA for the CDR3: TGCGCCAGCAGCTTAAATGCCGGACAGCTCCAGGAGACCCAGTACTTC. It encodes CASSLNAGQLQETQYF. The full variable domain, its missing parts supplied by reference TRBV5-1 and TRBJ2-5, is KAGVTQTPRYLIKTRGQQVTLSCSPISGHRSVSWYQQTPGQGLQFLFEYFSETQRNKGNFPGRFSGRQFSNSRSEMNVSTLELGDSALYLCASSLNAGQLQETQYFGPGTRLLVL.

V is TRBV19 and J is TRBJ1-5; 9 positions agree with TRBD1. The CDR3 loop spans 14 amino acids. In germline, CDR1 is LNHDA, CDR2 SQIVND (reference sequence). V was pared by 10 bases and J by 5 bases, with 9 bases of the junction left unmatched. CDR3 sequence reads: CAIGFGTGHQPQHF. In DNA form, the CDR3 reads TGTGCCATCGGATTTGGGACAGGGCATCAGCCCCAGCATTTT. Filled out from reference TRBV19 and TRBJ1-5, the complete variable domain reads DGGITQSPKYLFRKEGQNVTLSCEQNLNHDAMYWYRQDPGQGLRLIYYSQIVNDFQKGDIAEGYSVSREKKESFPLTVTSAQKNPTAFYLCAIGFGTGHQPQHFGDGTRLSIL.

This clonotype was picked up a small number of times. The genes are TRBV7-9 and TRBJ2-7; 9 bases fit TRBD2. The CDR3 is 17 amino acids. Germline V lookup: CDR1 SEHNR, CDR2 FQNEAQ (reference sequence). The V segment lost 5 bases and the J segment 6 bases; nucleotides outside the gene matches: 17. CDR3 bases: TGTGCCAGCAGCCGAGGGCTATACCAGCGGGAGGATATCGAGCAGTACTTC. Its translation is CASSRGLYQREDIEQYF.

This clonotype has only a few counts. This rearrangement joins TRBV29-1 to TRBJ2-3; D possibly corresponds to TRBD2 (6 bases). The V end was cut by 8 bases, the J end by 0 bases, with 15 bases between. In germline, CDR1 is SQVTM, CDR2 ANQGSEA. CDR3 size: 14 residues. The DNA for the CDR3 is TGCAGCACCACTGGGGGGACTAGCACAGATACGCAGTATTTT. Translating gives CSTTGGTSTDTQYF.

CDR3 region: CSAFGGGNTEAFF. Written as DNA, the CDR3 is TGCAGTGCTTTCGGGGGGGGGAACACTGAAGCTTTCTTT. This chain connects TRBV20-1 to TRBJ1-1; the D gene is possibly TRBD1 (5 bases). V gave up 5 bases and J gave up 1 base, with 11 bases separating them. The CDR3 is 13 residues long. Germline loops: CDR1 DFQATT, CDR2 SNEGSKA (reference sequence).

This clonotype was counted a few times. The chain employs TRBV20-1 and TRBJ2-2; 7 nucleotides align to TRBD2. This CDR3 is 14 amino acids long. From germline, CDR1 is DFQATT and CDR2 SNEGSKA (reference sequence). The V gene end was trimmed by 3 bases and the J gene end by 2 bases; junction bases not matched to a gene: 3. CDR3 coding DNA: TGCAGTGCTAGTTGGGGGGGAAACACCGGGGAGCTGTTTTTT. It yields the protein CSASWGGNTGELFF.

This chain joins TRBV9 and TRBJ2-1, with a tentative D call TRBD1 (5 bases). The CDR3 length is 17 residues. V gave up 4 bases and J gave up 0 bases, with 17 bases separating them. Germline-derived CDR1 and CDR2 are SGDLS and YYNGEE. The DNA of the CDR3 is TGTGCCAGCAGCCGTCTGGGGCCTGGATCCTCCTACAATGAGCAGTTCTTC. Its protein product is CASSRLGPGSSYNEQFF.

This clonotype was seen only once. V and J are TRBV20-1 and TRBJ1-1; D is unresolved. Germline CDR1 DFQATT, CDR2 SNEGSKA (reference sequence). The CDR3 is made up of 16 amino acids. Deletions cut 0 bases from V and 1 base from J, with 15 bases between. The DNA for the CDR3 is TGCAGTGCTAGAGATTCAGTTCAGATACGGAACACTGAAGCTTTCTTT. Translated: CSARDSVQIRNTEAFF.